This TCR beta chain stems from a study of T-cell reconstitution after alpha-beta-depleted transplantation in children. This clonotype appeared many times. What it recognizes is unknown. Unique molecular identifiers were incorporated during preparation of the TCRbeta library. Each CDR3 protein gets one entry after TCRdb re-called the PCR reads with MiXCR. In the table there are around 270,000 distinct CDR3 sequences, just over 7.5% of which are singletons. V lost 7 bases, J lost 2 bases, and 6 bases stayed unmatched. CDR3 size: 14 residues. The V gene's germline CDR1 is SNHLY and CDR2 FYNNEI. Overall study results and limits: The study traced high day-60 TCRbeta diversity in some patients to surviving recipient T cells and thymic progenitors. T-cell numbers and diversity one year post-transplant derived largely from freshly generated T cells. Alpha-beta T cells about two months after transplant reportedly derived from several hundred expanded graft clones.

This TCR derives from a female patient between 2 and 10 years old who had a stem cell transplant for Fanconi anemia, so the T cells may come from the graft donor. V gene TRBV2 combines with J gene TRBJ2-5, with TRBD1 matching 8 bases. This sample comprised peripheral blood, obtained 360 days after TCRalphabeta/CD19-depleted stem cell transplant. The DNA of the CDR3 is TGTGCCAGCAACGGACAGGGTGGGCAAGAGACCCAGTACTTC. Translating gives CASNGQGGQETQYF.